This T cell receptor (beta chain) was identified during a study of blood T cell repertoires in COVID-19. Clones were sequenced by immunoSEQ multiplex PCR, and TCRdb holds only the in-frame ones, with some missing. The sample records about 370,000 clones, over 75% being singletons. This clone was found once. CDR3 size: 15 residues. The V gene's germline CDR1 is MNHEY and CDR2 SMNVEV (reference sequence). Trimming took off 2 bases at V and 0 bases at J, with 8 bases between the two ends. Sequencing was performed on PBMCs or T cells enriched from blood (not recorded which). This chain links TRBV27 with TRBJ1-5; tentative D call: TRBD1 (6 bases). This TCR derives from a young man who had recovered from COVID-19. CDR3 region: CASSLDRYSNQPQHF. CDR3 DNA: TGTGCCAGCAGTTTAGACAGGTATAGCAATCAGCCCCAGCATTTT.